This TCR beta chain is drawn from a study of T cell repertoires in cytomegalovirus infection. About the research overall: CMV epitopes in the study were HLA-C-restricted (recently identified) and HLA-B-restricted (well studied).

Notes on the study in general: Based on cumulative public TCR beta family frequency, carriers of CMV plus the relevant HLA were identified.

TCRdb re-called the reads through MiXCR, storing one row per CDR3 protein. The data contain about 47,000 distinct CDR3 sequences, around 21% of them singletons. As for this clonotype: Its target is unknown.

The CDR3 covers 11 residues. Germline V CDR1 and CDR2: SGDLS, YYNGEE. V was cut by 4 bases and J by 8 bases, with 7 bases left in between. This specimen consisted of CD8+ T cells from cultured PBMCs, obtained from culture after CMV antigen stimulation. V usage is TRBV9 and J usage is TRBJ2-1; no clear D. This receptor was identified in a human donor in good health (CMV status not recorded). Some clones in this sample may be carry-over from other donors' samples. The DNA of the CDR3 is TGTGCCAGCAGCCATGGAGATGAGCAGTTCTTC. Translating it yields CASSHGDEQFF.